Following are 19 T cell receptor beta chains from one sample sequenced in a study of T-cell memory formation after mild COVID-19. TCRdb fed the 5' RACE reads into MiXCR, producing one record per CDR3 protein. The sample carries hundreds of thousands of distinct CDR3 sequences, more than 15% recorded once. Material: PBMCs or a T cell subset sorted from them (not recorded which). Receptors were obtained from a man aged 18 to 29 who had mild COVID-19 (a few samples of this study predate the infection). Cell type and time point are not known.

This clonotype was counted between two and nine times. The J gene is TRBJ1-4, the V gene TRBV4-3, with no clear D. Looked up from germline, CDR1 is LGHNA and CDR2 is YSLEER. The CDR3 runs 15 residues. V was shortened by 2 bases and J by 0 bases, with 7 bases between the two germline ends. The CDR3 DNA is TGCGCCAGCAGCCAAAACAGTGCAACTAATGAAAAACTGTTTTTT. Amino acids: CASSQNSATNEKLFF.

This clonotype appeared a few times. An end of the junction does not agree with germline; a read error may underlie this. V usage is TRBV4-2 and J usage is TRBJ1-1; D call uncertain. Per the germline V gene, CDR1 is LGHNA and CDR2 is YNFKEQ. CDR3 length: 15 amino acids. The CDR3 region is CASNQMPRPEAEAFF. CDR3 nucleotide sequence: TGTGCCAGCAACCAAATGCCGCGGCCTGAGGCTGAAGCTTTCTTT.

In nucleotides, the CDR3 is TGTGCCAGCAGTCCCGGGACAGGGGGCTGGGGCTACACCTTC. Translated, it gives CASSPGTGGWGYTF. The V gene is TRBV27, the J gene TRBJ1-2; 12 bases line up with TRBD1. Germline V gene data show CDR1 as MNHEY and CDR2 as SMNVEV (reference sequence). The CDR3 spans 14 residues. The trim removed 5 bases at V and 8 bases at J, leaving 6 bases unmatched.

V gene TRBV15 combines with J gene TRBJ2-3; the match to TRBD1 covers 7 bases. Germline V gene data show CDR1 as LNHNV and CDR2 as YYDKDF (reference sequence). With 0 bases clipped from V and 0 bases from J, the junction kept 6 bases outside the gene matches. This CDR3 is built from 17 residues. The CDR3 nucleotides are TGTGCCACCAGCAGAGATCTTGGGACAGCTAGCACAGATACGCAGTATTTT. Translation: CATSRDLGTASTDTQYF.

This clonotype showed up just a few times. The chain combines TRBV12-3 or TRBV12-4 with TRBJ2-5, with 7 bases identical to TRBD1. With 0 bases clipped from V and 3 bases from J, the junction kept 1 base outside the gene matches. There are 14 residues in the CDR3. CDR3 sequence reads: CASSLADRKETQYF. CDR3 bases: TGTGCCAGCAGTTTAGCGGACAGGAAAGAGACCCAGTACTTC.

This chain uses TRBV4-2 with TRBJ2-3, with 8 bases identical to TRBD2. Germline trimming cut 3 bases from V and 4 bases from J; bases unmatched to any gene: 3. Germline V gene data show CDR1 as LGHNA and CDR2 as YNFKEQ. The CDR3 covers 14 residues. CDR3 bases: TGTGCCAGCAGCCATAGGACTAGCCCAGATACGCAGTATTTT. It is translated as CASSHRTSPDTQYF.

The gene calls are TRBV4-3 and TRBJ1-4; 12 positions match TRBD1. Germline V gives CDR1 LGHNA, CDR2 YSLEER. With 0 bases clipped from V and 10 bases from J, the junction kept 3 bases outside the gene matches. CDR3 length: 15 residues. In nucleotides, the CDR3 is TGCGCCAGCAGCCAAGAAGGGACAGGGGGCCTAAAACTGTTTTTT. As protein: CASSQEGTGGLKLFF.

V usage is TRBV10-3 and J usage is TRBJ2-2, with D perhaps TRBD1 or TRBD2 (5 bases each). V was shortened by 8 bases and J by 4 bases, with 17 bases between the two germline ends. This CDR3 spans 15 amino acids. Germline V gene data show CDR1 as ENHRY and CDR2 as SYGVKD. CDR3 bases: TGTGCCATCGGACGGGGCTATCAGCGCACCGGGGAGCTGTTTTTT. As protein: CAIGRGYQRTGELFF.

This clonotype was counted ten times or more. The CDR3, as DNA: TGTGCCAGCAGCATGGGGACATACGAGCAGTACGTC. It translates to CASSMGTYEQYV. The chain joins TRBV5-6 to TRBJ2-7; tentative D call: TRBD1 (6 bases). Per germline, CDR1 SGHDT and CDR2 YYEEEE. The CDR3 runs 12 residues. V lost 4 bases to trimming and J lost 4 bases, with 9 bases between them.

The genes are TRBV2 and TRBJ2-7; maybe TRBD2 (5 bases). This CDR3 contains 14 residues. The germline V and J ends were trimmed by 3 bases and 4 bases, with 13 bases remaining between them. From germline, CDR1 is SNHLY and CDR2 FYNNEI. The CDR3 DNA reads TGTGCCAGCAGTGATGAGGTCCGGAGGTACGAGCAGTACTTC. Translated, it gives CASSDEVRRYEQYF.

The rearrangement uses TRBV4-1 and TRBJ2-6; a possible D gene is TRBD1 (5 bases). The CDR3 runs to 19 residues. The germline V gene has CDR1 MGHRA and CDR2 YSYEKL. Trimming removed 0 bases at V and 0 bases at J, with 15 bases between. The CDR3 nucleotides read TGCGCCAGCAGCCAAGATCCGGTTTGGGGCCACTCTGGGGCCAACGTCCTGACTTTC. Translating gives CASSQDPVWGHSGANVLTF.

This clonotype was recorded a few times. The CDR3 loop reads CASSLTQGWDSPLHF. The CDR3 bases are TGTGCCAGCAGCTTGACTCAGGGGTGGGATTCACCCCTCCACTTT. This chain links TRBV7-2 with TRBJ1-6; maybe TRBD1 (6 bases). Germline lookup yields CDR1 SGHTA and CDR2 FQGNSA. CDR3 size: 15 residues. V lost 3 bases, J lost 8 bases, and 14 bases lay in between.

Only a few counts were recorded for this clonotype. J is TRBJ2-5 and V is TRBV6-6, with 7 bases that match TRBD1. This CDR3 has 13 amino acids. The germline V gene has CDR1 MNHNY and CDR2 SVGAGI (reference sequence). Trimming cost V 11 bases and J 5 bases; bases outside gene matches: 11. CDR3 sequence: CAHRDSLRETQYF. The CDR3 DNA is TGTGCCCACCGGGACAGCCTGCGGGAGACCCAGTACTTC.

This clonotype showed up just a few times. This rearrangement joins TRBV10-1 to TRBJ1-1; no definite D call. The CDR3 is 16 residues long. Trimming stripped 0 bases from V and 1 base from J, with 12 bases between. Germline V gene data show CDR1 as WNHNN and CDR2 as SYGVQD (reference sequence). In DNA, the CDR3 is TGCGCCAGCAGTGAGTCGAGGTGGGAGGCGAACACTGAAGCTTTCTTT. As protein: CASSESRWEANTEAFF.

The chain joins TRBV2 to TRBJ1-5; no firm D call. The V gene lost 6 bases and the J gene lost 0 bases, with 6 bases spanning the gap. The CDR3 loop spans 13 amino acids. Germline lookup yields CDR1 SNHLY and CDR2 FYNNEI. This CDR3 is CASRTYSNQPQHF. CDR3 nucleotide sequence: TGTGCCAGCAGGACATATAGCAATCAGCCCCAGCATTTT.

The chain couples TRBV18 to TRBJ2-7, with D possibly TRBD1 on 6 matching bases. This CDR3 spans 16 amino acids. Deletions cut 3 bases from V and 3 bases from J, with 18 bases between. CDR1 KGHSH and CDR2 LQKENI come from the germline V gene. The CDR3, as DNA: TGTGCCAGCTCACCGATGGCCGGGACATCTTACTACGAGCAGTACTTC. Translation: CASSPMAGTSYYEQYF.

This chain joins TRBV20-1 and TRBJ1-5; the match to TRBD1 covers 7 bases. The CDR3 runs to 17 residues. The V gene end was trimmed by 3 bases and the J gene end by 0 bases; junction bases not matched to a gene: 11. Germline V CDR1 and CDR2: DFQATT, SNEGSKA (reference sequence). CDR3 sequence (DNA): TGCAGTGCTAGTCTCGCAGGGGGGTATTATAGCAATCAGCCCCAGCATTTT. The encoded protein is CSASLAGGYYSNQPQHF.

CDR3 nucleotides: TGTGCCAGCAGTTCTCTACAGGGATCGGTTGGCTACACCTTC. Its translation is CASSSLQGSVGYTF. The chain is built from TRBV27 and TRBJ1-2, with D possibly TRBD1 on 6 matching bases. Germline loops: CDR1 MNHEY, CDR2 SMNVEV (reference sequence). Trimming pared 4 bases from V and 7 bases from J, leaving 16 bases between. The CDR3 totals 14 residues.

The chain couples TRBV6-5 to TRBJ1-2, with D maybe TRBD1 (5 bases). The CDR3 is 12 residues long. The V gene lost 3 bases and the J gene lost 7 bases, with 9 bases spanning the gap. Germline CDR1 and CDR2: MNHEY and SVGAGI. For the CDR3, the DNA is TGTGCCAGCAGTTATGAGGGGATTGGCTACACCTTC. Translation gives CASSYEGIGYTF.